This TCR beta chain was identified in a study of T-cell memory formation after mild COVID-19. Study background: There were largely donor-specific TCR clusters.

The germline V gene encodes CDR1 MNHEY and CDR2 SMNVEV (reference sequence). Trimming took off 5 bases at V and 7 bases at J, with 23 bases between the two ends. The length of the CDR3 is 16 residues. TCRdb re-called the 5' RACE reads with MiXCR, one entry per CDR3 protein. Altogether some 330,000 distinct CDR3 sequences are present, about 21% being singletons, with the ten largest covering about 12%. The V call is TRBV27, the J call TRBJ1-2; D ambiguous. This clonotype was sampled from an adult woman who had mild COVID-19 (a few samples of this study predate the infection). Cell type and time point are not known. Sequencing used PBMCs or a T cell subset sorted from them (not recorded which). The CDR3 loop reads CASSGSRYFVISGYTF. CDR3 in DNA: TGTGCCAGCAGTGGGTCCCGTTACTTCGTGATTTCTGGCTACACCTTC.